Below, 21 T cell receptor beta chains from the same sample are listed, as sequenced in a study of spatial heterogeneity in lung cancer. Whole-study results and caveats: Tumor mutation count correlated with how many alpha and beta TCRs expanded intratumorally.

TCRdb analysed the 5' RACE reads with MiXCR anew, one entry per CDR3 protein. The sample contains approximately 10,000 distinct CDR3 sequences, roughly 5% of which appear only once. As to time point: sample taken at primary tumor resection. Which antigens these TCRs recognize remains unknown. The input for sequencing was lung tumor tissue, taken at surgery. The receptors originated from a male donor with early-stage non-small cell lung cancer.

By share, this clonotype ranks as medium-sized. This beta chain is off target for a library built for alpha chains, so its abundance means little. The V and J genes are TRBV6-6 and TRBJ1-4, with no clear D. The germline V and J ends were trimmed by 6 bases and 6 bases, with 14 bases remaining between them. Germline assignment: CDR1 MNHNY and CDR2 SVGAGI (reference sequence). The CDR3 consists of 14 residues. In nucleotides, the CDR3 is TGTGCCAGCAGCTCAATGCAGGTGGATGAAAAACTGTTTTTT. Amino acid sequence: CASSSMQVDEKLFF.

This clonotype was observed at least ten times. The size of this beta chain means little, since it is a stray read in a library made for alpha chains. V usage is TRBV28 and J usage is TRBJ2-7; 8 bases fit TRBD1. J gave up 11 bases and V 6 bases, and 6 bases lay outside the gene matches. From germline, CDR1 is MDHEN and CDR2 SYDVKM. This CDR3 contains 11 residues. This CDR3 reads CASRRTGQEYF. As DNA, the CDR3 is TGTGCCAGCAGACGGACAGGGCAGGAGTACTTC.

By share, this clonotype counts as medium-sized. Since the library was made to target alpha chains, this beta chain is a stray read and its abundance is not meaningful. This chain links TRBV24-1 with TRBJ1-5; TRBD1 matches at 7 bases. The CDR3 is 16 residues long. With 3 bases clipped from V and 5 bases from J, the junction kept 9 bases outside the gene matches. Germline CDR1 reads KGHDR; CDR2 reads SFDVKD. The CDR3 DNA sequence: TGTGCCACCAGTGATGCCGACCAGGGGGAGCATCAGCCCCAGCATTTT. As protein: CATSDADQGEHQPQHF.

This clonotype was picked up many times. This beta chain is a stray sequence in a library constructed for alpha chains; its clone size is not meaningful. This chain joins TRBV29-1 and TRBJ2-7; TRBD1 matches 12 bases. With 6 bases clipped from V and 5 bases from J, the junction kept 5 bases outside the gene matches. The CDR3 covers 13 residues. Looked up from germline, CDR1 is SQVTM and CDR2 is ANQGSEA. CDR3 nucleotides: TGCAGCGTCGGGACAGGGGGCCCTAACGAGCAGTACTTC. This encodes CSVGTGGPNEQYF.

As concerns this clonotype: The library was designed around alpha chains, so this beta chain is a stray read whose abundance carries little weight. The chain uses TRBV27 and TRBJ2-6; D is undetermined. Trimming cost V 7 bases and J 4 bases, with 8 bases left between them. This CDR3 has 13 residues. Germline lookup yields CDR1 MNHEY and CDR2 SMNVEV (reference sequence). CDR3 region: CASNPTGANVLTF. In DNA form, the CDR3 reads TGTGCCAGCAACCCAACCGGGGCCAACGTCCTGACTTTC. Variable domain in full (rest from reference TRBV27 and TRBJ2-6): EAQVTQNPRYLITVTGKKLTVTCSQNMNHEYMSWYRQDPGLGLRQIYYSMNVEVTDKGDVPEGYKVSRKEKRNFPLILESPSPNQTSLYFCASNPTGANVLTFGAGSRLTVL.

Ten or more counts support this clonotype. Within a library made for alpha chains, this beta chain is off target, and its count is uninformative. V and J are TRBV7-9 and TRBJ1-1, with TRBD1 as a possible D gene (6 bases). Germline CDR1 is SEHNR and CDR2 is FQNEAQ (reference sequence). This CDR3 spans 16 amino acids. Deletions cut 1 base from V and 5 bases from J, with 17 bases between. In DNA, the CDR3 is TGTGCCAGCAGCTTAGAAGGGGGAGGGGCGTCGACTGAAGCTTTCTTT. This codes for CASSLEGGGASTEAFF.

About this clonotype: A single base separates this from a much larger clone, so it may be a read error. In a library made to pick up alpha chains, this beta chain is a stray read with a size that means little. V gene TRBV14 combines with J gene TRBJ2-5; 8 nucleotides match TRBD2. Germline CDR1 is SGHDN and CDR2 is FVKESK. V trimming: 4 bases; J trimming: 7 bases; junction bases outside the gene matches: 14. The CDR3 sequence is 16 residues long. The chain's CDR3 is CASSLGGSGAQWTQYF. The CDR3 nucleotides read TGTGCCAGCAGCCTCGGAGGTAGCGGGGCCCAATGGACCCAGTACTTC.

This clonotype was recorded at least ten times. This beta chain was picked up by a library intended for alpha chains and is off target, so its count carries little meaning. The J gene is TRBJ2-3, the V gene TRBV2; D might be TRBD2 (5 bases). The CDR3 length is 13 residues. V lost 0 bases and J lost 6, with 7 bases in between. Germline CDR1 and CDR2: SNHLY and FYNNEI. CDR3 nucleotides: TGTGCCAGCAGTGAAGCAAGGGAGGATACGCAGTATTTT. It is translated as CASSEAREDTQYF.

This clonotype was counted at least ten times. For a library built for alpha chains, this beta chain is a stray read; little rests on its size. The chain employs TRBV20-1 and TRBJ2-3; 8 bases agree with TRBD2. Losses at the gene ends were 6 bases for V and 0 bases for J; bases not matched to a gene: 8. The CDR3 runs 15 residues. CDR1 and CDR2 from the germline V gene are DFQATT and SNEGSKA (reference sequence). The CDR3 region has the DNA TGCAGTGCCCATGGGACTAGTAAGAGCACAGATACGCAGTATTTT. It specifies CSAHGTSKSTDTQYF.

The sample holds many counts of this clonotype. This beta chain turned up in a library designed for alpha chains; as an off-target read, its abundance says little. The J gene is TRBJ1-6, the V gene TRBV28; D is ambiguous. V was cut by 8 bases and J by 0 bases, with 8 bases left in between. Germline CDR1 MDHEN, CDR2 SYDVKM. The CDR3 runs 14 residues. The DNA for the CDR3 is TGTGCCAGCGATCCGAGCTCCTATAATTCACCCCTCCACTTT. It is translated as CASDPSSYNSPLHF.

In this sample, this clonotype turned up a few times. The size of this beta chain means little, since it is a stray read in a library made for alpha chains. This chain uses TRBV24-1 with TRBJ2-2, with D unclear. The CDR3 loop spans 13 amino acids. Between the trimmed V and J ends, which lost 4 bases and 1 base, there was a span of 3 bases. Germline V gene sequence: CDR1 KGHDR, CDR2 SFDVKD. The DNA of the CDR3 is TGTGCCACCAGTGACGAGAACACCGGGGAGCTGTTTTTT. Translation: CATSDENTGELFF.

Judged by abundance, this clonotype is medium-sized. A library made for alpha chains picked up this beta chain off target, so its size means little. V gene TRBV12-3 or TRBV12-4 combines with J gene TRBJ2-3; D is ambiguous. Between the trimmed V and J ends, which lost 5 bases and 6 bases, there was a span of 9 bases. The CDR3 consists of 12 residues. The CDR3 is CASSPPTDTQYF. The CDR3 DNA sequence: TGTGCCAGCAGTCCTCCTACCGATACGCAGTATTTT.

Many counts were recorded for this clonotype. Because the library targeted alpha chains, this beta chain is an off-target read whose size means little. The CDR3 protein is CASGRTFTGELFF. The CDR3 bases are TGCGCCAGCGGTAGGACTTTCACCGGGGAGCTGTTTTTT. The rearrangement links TRBV4-3 to TRBJ2-2; perhaps TRBD2 as D (5 bases). The CDR3 covers 13 residues. V was pared by 8 bases and J by 4 bases, with 11 bases between. In germline, CDR1 is LGHNA, CDR2 YSLEER.

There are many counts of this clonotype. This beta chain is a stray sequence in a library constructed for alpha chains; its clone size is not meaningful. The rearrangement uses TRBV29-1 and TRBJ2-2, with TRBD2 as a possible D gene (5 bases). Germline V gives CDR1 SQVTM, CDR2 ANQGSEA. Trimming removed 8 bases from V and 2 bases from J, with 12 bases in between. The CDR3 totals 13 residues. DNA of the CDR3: TGCAGCAATGGACTTCGTAACACCGGGGAGCTGTTTTTT. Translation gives CSNGLRNTGELFF.

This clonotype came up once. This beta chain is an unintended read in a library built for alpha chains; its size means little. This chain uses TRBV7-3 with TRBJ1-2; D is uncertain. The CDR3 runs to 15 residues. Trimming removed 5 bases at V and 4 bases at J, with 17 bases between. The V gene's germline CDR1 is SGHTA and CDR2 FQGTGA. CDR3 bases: TGTGCCAGCAGCCGTGACGGAACCACCCGCTATGGCTACACCTTC. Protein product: CASSRDGTTRYGYTF.

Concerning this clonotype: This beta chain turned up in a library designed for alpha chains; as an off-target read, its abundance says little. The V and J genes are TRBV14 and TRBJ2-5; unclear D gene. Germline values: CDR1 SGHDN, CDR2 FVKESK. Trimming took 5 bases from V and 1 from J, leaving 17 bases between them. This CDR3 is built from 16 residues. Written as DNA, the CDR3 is TGTGCCAGCAGCGAACCTTCTTATTTTTTCCAAGAGACCCAGTACTTC. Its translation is CASSEPSYFFQETQYF.

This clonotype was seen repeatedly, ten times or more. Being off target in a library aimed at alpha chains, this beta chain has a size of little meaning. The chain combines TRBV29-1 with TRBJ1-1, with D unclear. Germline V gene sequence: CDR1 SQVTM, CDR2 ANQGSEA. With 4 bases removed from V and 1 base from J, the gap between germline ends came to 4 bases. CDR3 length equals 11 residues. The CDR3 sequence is CSVGRNTEAFF. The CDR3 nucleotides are TGCAGCGTTGGGAGGAACACTGAAGCTTTCTTT.

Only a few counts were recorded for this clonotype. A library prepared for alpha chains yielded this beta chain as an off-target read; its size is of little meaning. CDR3 coding DNA: TGTGCCAGCAGCCCCCTTCAGACCGGGGAGCTGTTTTTT. Residues: CASSPLQTGELFF. The V call is TRBV6-5, the J call TRBJ2-2; no reliable D call. Deletions cut 6 bases from V and 5 bases from J, with 10 bases between. The CDR3 has 13 amino acids. Germline-derived CDR1 and CDR2 are MNHEY and SVGAGI.

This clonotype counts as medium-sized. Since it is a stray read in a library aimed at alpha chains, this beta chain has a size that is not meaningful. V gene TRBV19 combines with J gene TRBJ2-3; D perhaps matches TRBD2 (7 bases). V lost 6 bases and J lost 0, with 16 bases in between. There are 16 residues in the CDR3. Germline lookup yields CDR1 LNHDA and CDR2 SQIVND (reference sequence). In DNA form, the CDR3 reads TGTGCCAGTAGCCCCGGGCGGGGGCTAAGCACAGATACGCAGTATTTT. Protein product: CASSPGRGLSTDTQYF.

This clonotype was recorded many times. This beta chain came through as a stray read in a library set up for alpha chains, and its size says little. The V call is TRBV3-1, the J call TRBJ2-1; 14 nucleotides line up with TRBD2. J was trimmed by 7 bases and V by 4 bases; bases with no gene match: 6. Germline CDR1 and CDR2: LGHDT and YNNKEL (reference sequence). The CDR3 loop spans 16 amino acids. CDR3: CASSPSGTSGRNEQFF. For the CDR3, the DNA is TGTGCCAGCAGCCCATCCGGGACTAGCGGGAGAAATGAGCAGTTCTTC.

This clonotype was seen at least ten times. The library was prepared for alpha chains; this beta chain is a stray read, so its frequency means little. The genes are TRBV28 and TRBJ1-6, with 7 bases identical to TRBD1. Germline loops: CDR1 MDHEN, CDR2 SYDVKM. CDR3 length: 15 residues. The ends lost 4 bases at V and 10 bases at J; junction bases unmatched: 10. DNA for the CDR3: TGTGCCAGCAGTTCCCCGGCAGGGGGGAAGTCACCCCTCCACTTT. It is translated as CASSSPAGGKSPLHF.